The T cell receptor beta chain under discussion was sequenced for a study of graft-versus-host responses after intestinal transplantation. The V gene's germline CDR1 is WSHSY and CDR2 SAAADI. The CDR3 is 13 residues long. A remark on this clone: The antigen remains unidentified.

Repertoires were generated with immunoSEQ multiplex PCR, while TCRdb's copy carries only in-frame clones and drops some. The table lists about 88,000 clones, 75% to 90% of them singletons. The TCR comes from a human donor who received an intestinal transplant. The sample here was unstimulated CD4+ T cells sorted from spleen or lymph node cells, taken before intestinal transplant. The chain links TRBV10-2 to TRBJ2-5, with TRBD2 as a possible D gene (5 bases). The DNA end is a closer match to TRBJ2-7, so the J assignment may be wrong. The CDR3 DNA sequence: TGCGCCAGCAGTGAGCCCTTACTAGGCGAGCAGTACTTC. It codes for CASSEPLLGEQYF.